The 7 T cell receptor beta chains listed next were all sequenced from one sample in a study of a mutant IDH1 vaccine in newly diagnosed glioma. Here immunoSEQ multiplex PCR was the method, and the copy in TCRdb shows in-frame clones only, minus some. The repertoire has around 82,000 clones, over 70% of them found once; the top ten carry roughly 5%. The time point: baseline, week 1 (first vaccination visit). Sample treatment: pre-vaccination baseline after standard-of-care therapy. The sample consisted of PBMCs, taken from a glioma patient treated with radiotherapy, temozolomide or both. These receptor sequences come from a man aged 35 to 55 with glioma. Some clones in this sample may be carry-over from other donors' samples.

In nucleotides, the CDR3 is TGTGCCAGTAGTCGGACAGGGAAGGGTCAGCCCCAGCATTTT. This sequence encodes CASSRTGKGQPQHF. The V call is TRBV19, the J call TRBJ1-5; 8 bases match TRBD1. The CDR3 sequence is 14 residues long. The V gene's germline CDR1 is LNHDA and CDR2 SQIVND (reference sequence). The J segment lost 6 bases and the V segment lost 5 bases, leaving 6 bases of the junction unmatched.

J is TRBJ2-6 and V is TRBV2; no clear D gene. Between the trimmed V and J ends, which lost 7 bases and 4 bases, there was a span of 5 bases. The CDR3 is 12 amino acids. CDR1 is SNHLY, CDR2 FYNNEI, per germline. The CDR3 sequence is CASKSGANVLTF. The CDR3 DNA reads TGTGCCAGCAAGAGCGGGGCCAACGTCCTGACTTTC.

The genes are TRBV18 and TRBJ1-2; 7 nucleotides line up with TRBD1. The CDR3 sequence is 15 residues long. CDR1 KGHSH and CDR2 LQKENI come from the germline V gene. Losses at the gene ends were 3 bases for V and 4 bases for J; bases not matched to a gene: 8. The CDR3 bases are TGTGCCAGCTCACCCCGGGACACAGGGGCCTATGGCTACACCTTC. It codes for CASSPRDTGAYGYTF.

The V and J genes are TRBV2 and TRBJ2-1; D unclear. This CDR3 has 13 residues. V was trimmed by 7 bases and J by 12 bases, leaving 19 bases between them. Germline V gene sequence: CDR1 SNHLY, CDR2 FYNNEI. The CDR3, as DNA: TGTGCCAGCACCCCCCCCCTGGTAGAGAGGCAGTTCTTC. Its protein product is CASTPPLVERQFF.

The V gene is TRBV6-5, the J gene TRBJ1-6; no definite D call. Germline CDR1 reads MNHEY; CDR2 reads SVGAGI. Trimming took 6 bases from V and 11 from J, leaving 14 bases between them. The CDR3 sequence is 13 residues long. CDR3 amino acids: CASRTGPATPLHF. The CDR3 DNA sequence: TGTGCCAGCAGAACCGGGCCGGCGACACCCCTCCACTTT.

V is TRBV7-9 and J is TRBJ1-4; 7 nucleotides line up with TRBD1. The germline gives CDR1 SEHNR, CDR2 FQNEAQ (reference sequence). The CDR3 is made up of 14 amino acids. V shed 5 bases, J shed 12 bases, and the junction held 12 bases outside the gene matches. The CDR3 is CASSLQGWTNELFF. The CDR3 bases are TGTGCCAGCAGCCTACAGGGGTGGACTAATGAACTGTTTTTT.

The rearrangement links TRBV27 to TRBJ1-5; D not certain. The CDR3 has 11 residues. Trimming removed 10 bases at V and 7 bases at J, with 11 bases between. Germline values: CDR1 MNHEY, CDR2 SMNVEV (reference sequence). Here the CDR3 DNA reads TGTGCCACCGCGAGACCGCAGCCCCAGCATTTT. Encoded protein: CATARPQPQHF.